This is a list of T cell receptor beta chains from one sample in a study of blood T cell repertoires in COVID-19. Sequenced by immunoSEQ multiplex PCR; TCRdb stores in-frame clones only, minus some. Of about 160,000 clones in the sample, just under 85% were seen once. The sequencing sample was made of peripheral blood. These receptor sequences come from a woman aged 80 or over with acute or convalescent COVID-19. CDR3s include the opening cysteine and the closing phenylalanine or tryptophan. Each record gives: V gene, J gene, clone size, D gene, CDR3 protein, CDR3 DNA. The D gene is left open where the match is weak. Size tells how often a clone was seen (once, few, many) or the class of an expanded clone, and some rows leave it out.

>TRBV3-1/TRBV3-2|TRBJ1-2|many|NA
CASSLREYGYTF
TGTGCCAGCAGCCTCAGGGAATATGGCTACACCTTC
>TRBV6-5|TRBJ2-3|NA|TRBD2
CASSPREALTDTQYF
TGTGCCAGCAGTCCACGGGAGGCCCTCACAGATACGCAGTATTTT
>TRBV11-2|TRBJ2-1|NA|NA
CASSYGRGNEQFF
TGTGCCAGCAGCTACGGACGGGGCAATGAGCAGTTCTTC
>TRBV5-1|TRBJ2-2|NA|NA
CASSLGDRPTGELFF
TGCGCCAGCAGCTTGGGTGACAGACCCACCGGGGAGCTGTTTTTT
>TRBV5-1|TRBJ2-2|NA|NA
CASSLVWLDISTGELFF
TGCGCCAGCAGCTTGGTCTGGCTAGATATCAGCACCGGGGAGCTGTTTTTT
>TRBV4-3|TRBJ1-4|NA|NA
CASSQVRGMGNEKLFF
TGCGCCAGCAGCCAAGTCAGGGGCATGGGTAATGAAAAACTGTTTTTT
>TRBV5-1|TRBJ2-2|NA|NA
CASSLATNTGELFF
TGCGCCAGCAGCTTGGCCACGAACACCGGGGAGCTGTTTTTT
>TRBV11-2|TRBJ1-1|NA|NA
CASSELITEAFF
TGTGCCAGCAGCGAGTTAATCACTGAAGCTTTCTTT
>TRBV19|TRBJ1-1|once|NA
CASSIREKGENTEAFF
TGTGCCAGTAGTATCAGGGAAAAAGGTGAGAACACTGAAGCTTTCTTT
>TRBV7-9|TRBJ2-1|NA|TRBD1
CASSSRQGYNEQFF
TGTGCCAGCAGCTCACGACAGGGTTACAATGAGCAGTTCTTC
>TRBV5-6|TRBJ1-1|NA|TRBD1
CASSAYRGNTEAFF
TGTGCCAGCAGCGCCTACAGGGGGAACACTGAAGCTTTCTTT
>TRBV4-1|TRBJ2-3|NA|NA
CASSQPDREADTQYF
TGCGCCAGCAGCCAACCCGACAGGGAGGCAGATACGCAGTATTTT
>TRBV9|TRBJ2-3|NA|NA
CASSVDSSGGTDTQYF
TGTGCCAGCAGCGTAGATAGTAGCGGAGGCACAGATACGCAGTATTTT
>TRBV5-6|TRBJ2-2|once|TRBD1
CASSLVQGAMAGTGELFF
TGTGCCAGCAGCTTGGTACAGGGGGCGATGGCCGGCACCGGGGAGCTGTTTTTT
>TRBV18|TRBJ2-5|NA|TRBD2
CASSPLAGEETQYF
TGTGCCAGCTCACCACTAGCGGGAGAAGAGACCCAGTACTTC
>TRBV6-5|TRBJ2-3|few|TRBD2
CASSLLAEGSTDTQYF
TGTGCCAGCAGTTTACTAGCGGAAGGAAGCACAGATACGCAGTATTTT